This record concerns one TCR beta chain sequence. Sequencing was performed with immunoSEQ multiplex PCR; in TCRdb, only in-frame clones are kept and a portion is missing. The data contain a few hundred thousand clones, 75% to 90% of them singletons. The sample belongs to a study of blood T cell repertoires in COVID-19. For the study at large: Samples of COVID-19 (acute and convalescent) were obtained from the United States, Italy and Spain.

Sequenced sample: peripheral blood. This clonotype was sampled from a woman in her sixties or seventies with COVID-19, enrolled during active disease.

For the CDR3, the DNA is TGTGCCACCAGTCGAGATGGAGGGGTCTCCTACGAGCAGTACTTC. It translates to CATSRDGGVSYEQYF. The chain combines TRBV15 with TRBJ2-7, with D possibly matching TRBD2 (6 bases). Germline CDR1 reads LNHNV; CDR2 reads YYDKDF (reference sequence). The length of the CDR3 is 15 residues. V lost 6 bases and J lost 0, with 15 bases in between.